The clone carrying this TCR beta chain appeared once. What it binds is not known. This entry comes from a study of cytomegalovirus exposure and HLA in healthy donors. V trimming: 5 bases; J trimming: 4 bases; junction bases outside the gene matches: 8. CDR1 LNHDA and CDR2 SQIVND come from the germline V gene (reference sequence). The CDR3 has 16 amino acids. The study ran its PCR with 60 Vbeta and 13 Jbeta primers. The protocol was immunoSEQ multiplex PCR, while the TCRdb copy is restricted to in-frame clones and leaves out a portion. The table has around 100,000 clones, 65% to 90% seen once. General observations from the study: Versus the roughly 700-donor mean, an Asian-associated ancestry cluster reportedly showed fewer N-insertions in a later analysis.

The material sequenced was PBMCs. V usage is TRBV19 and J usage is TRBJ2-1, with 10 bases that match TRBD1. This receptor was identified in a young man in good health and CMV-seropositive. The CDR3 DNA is TGTGCCAGTAGTCTAATTGACAGGGGGCTGTACAATGAGCAGTTCTTC. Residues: CASSLIDRGLYNEQFF.